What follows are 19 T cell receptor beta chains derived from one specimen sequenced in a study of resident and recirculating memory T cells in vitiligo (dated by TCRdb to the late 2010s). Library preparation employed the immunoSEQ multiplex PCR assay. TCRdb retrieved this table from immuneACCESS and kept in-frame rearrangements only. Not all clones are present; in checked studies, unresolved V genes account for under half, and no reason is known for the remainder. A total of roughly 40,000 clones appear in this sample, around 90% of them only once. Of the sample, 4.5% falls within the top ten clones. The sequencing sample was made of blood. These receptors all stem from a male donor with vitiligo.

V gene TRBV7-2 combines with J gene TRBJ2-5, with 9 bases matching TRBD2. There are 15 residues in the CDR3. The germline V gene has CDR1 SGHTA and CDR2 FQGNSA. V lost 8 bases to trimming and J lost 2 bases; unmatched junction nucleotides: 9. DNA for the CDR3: TGTGCCAGCGTAGCTAGCGGGGTCAGTCAAGAGACCCAGTACTTC. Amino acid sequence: CASVASGVSQETQYF.

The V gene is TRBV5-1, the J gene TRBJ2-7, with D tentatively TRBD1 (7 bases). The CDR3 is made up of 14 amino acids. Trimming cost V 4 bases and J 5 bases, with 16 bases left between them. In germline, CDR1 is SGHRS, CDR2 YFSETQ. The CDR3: CASSPPTRGDEQYF. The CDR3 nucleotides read TGCGCCAGCAGCCCACCAACCAGGGGGGACGAGCAGTACTTC. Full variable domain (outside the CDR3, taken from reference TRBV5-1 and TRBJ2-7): KAGVTQTPRYLIKTRGQQVTLSCSPISGHRSVSWYQQTPGQGLQFLFEYFSETQRNKGNFPGRFSGRQFSNSRSEMNVSTLELGDSALYLCASSPPTRGDEQYFGPGTRLTVT.

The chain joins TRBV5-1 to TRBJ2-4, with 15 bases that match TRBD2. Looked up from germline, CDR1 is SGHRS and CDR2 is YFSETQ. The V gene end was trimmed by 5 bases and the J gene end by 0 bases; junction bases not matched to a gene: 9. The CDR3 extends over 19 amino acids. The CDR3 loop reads CASSHGLAGGQLAKNIQYF. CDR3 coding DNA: TGCGCCAGCAGTCATGGACTAGCGGGGGGGCAGCTAGCCAAAAACATTCAGTACTTC.

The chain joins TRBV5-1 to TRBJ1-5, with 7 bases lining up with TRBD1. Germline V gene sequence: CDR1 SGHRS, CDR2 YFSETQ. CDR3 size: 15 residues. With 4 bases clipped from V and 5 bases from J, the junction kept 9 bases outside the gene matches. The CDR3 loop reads CASSPLTGADQPQHF. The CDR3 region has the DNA TGCGCCAGCAGCCCACTTACAGGGGCGGATCAGCCCCAGCATTTT. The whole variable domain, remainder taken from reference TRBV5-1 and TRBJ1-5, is KAGVTQTPRYLIKTRGQQVTLSCSPISGHRSVSWYQQTPGQGLQFLFEYFSETQRNKGNFPGRFSGRQFSNSRSEMNVSTLELGDSALYLCASSPLTGADQPQHFGDGTRLSIL.

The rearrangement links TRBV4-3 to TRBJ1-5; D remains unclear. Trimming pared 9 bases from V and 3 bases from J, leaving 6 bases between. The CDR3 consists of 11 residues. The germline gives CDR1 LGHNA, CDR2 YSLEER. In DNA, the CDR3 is TGCGCCAGGCAGAACAATCAGCCCCAGCATTTT. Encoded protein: CARQNNQPQHF.

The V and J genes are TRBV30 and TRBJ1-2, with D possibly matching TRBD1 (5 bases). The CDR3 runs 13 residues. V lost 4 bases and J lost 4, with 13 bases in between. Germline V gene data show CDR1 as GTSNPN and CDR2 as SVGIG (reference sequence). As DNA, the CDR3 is TGTGCCTGGAATAAGTGGGGCAGCTATGGCTACACCTTC. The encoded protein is CAWNKWGSYGYTF.

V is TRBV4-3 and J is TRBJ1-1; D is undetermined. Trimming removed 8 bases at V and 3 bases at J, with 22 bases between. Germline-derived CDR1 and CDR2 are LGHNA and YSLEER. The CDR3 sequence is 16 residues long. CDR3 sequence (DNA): TGCGCCAGCGCTCCTCGGGGAATCCGCGGAGACACTGAAGCTTTCTTT. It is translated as CASAPRGIRGDTEAFF.

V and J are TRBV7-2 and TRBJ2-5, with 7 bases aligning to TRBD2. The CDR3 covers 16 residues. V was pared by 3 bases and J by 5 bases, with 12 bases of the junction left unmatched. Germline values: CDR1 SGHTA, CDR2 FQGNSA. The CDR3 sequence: CASSFLSGFSGETQYF. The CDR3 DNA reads TGTGCCAGCAGCTTCCTTTCGGGATTTAGCGGGGAGACCCAGTACTTC.

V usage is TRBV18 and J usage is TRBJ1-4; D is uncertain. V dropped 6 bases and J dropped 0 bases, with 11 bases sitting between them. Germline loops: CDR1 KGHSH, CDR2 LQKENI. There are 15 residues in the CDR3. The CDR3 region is CASSQSGATNEKLFF. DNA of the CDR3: TGTGCCAGCTCCCAATCGGGTGCAACTAATGAAAAACTGTTTTTT.

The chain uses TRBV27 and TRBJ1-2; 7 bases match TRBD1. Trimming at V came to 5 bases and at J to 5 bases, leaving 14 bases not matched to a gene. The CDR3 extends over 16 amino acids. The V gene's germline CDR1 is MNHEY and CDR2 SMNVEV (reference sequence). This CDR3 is CASSLNRDSVFYGYTF. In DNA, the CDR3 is TGTGCCAGCAGTCTAAACCGGGACAGCGTTTTTTATGGCTACACCTTC.

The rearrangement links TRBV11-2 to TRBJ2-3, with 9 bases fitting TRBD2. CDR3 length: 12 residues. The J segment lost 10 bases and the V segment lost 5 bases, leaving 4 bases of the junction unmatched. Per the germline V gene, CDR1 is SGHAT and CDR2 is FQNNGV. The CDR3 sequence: CASSAGGLSQYF. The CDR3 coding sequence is TGTGCCAGCAGCGCGGGGGGGCTTTCGCAGTATTTT. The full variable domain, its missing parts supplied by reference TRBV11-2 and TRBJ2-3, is EAGVAQSPRYKIIEKRQSVAFWCNPISGHATLYWYQQILGQGPKLLIQFQNNGVVDDSQLPKDRFSAERLKGVDSTLKIQPAKLEDSAVYLCASSAGGLSQYFGPGTRLTVL.

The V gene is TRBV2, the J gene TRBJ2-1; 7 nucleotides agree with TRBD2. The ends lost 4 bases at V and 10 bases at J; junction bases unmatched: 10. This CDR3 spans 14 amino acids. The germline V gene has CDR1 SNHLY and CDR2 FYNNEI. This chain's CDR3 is CASSVGGIGAEQFF. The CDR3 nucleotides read TGTGCCAGCAGTGTCGGGGGGATCGGTGCCGAGCAGTTCTTC.

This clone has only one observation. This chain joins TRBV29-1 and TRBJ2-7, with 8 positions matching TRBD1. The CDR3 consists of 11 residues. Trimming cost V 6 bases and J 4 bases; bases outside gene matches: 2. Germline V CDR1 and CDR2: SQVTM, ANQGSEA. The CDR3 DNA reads TGCAGCGTAGACAGGGGTTACGAGCAGTACTTC. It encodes CSVDRGYEQYF.

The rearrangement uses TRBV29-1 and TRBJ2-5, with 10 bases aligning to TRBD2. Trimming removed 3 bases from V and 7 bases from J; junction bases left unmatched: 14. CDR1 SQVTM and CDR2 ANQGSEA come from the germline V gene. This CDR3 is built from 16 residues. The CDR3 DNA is TGCAGCGTTGATTGGCCTAGCGGGGGCCGGGGTCGGACCCAGTACTTC. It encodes CSVDWPSGGRGRTQYF.

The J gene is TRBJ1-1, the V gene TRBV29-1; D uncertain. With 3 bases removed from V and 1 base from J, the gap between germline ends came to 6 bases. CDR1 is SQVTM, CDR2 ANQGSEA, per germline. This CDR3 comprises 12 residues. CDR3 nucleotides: TGCAGCGTTGATCACGGGAACACTGAAGCTTTCTTT. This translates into CSVDHGNTEAFF.

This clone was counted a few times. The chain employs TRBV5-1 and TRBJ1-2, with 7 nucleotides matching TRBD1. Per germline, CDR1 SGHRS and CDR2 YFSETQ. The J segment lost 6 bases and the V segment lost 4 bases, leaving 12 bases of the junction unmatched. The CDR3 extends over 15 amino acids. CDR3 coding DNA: TGCGCCAGCAGCCCGGGGACAGCCCGGCTAAATGGCTACACCTTC. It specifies CASSPGTARLNGYTF.

The CDR3 DNA sequence: TGCGCCAGCAGGAGAGGGGGTACTGAAAAACTGTTTTTT. As protein: CASRRGGTEKLFF. The chain combines TRBV5-1 with TRBJ1-4; D is possibly TRBD1 (6 bases). Germline CDR1 and CDR2: SGHRS and YFSETQ. V was clipped by 5 bases and J by 7 bases, with 12 bases between them. The CDR3 length is 13 residues.

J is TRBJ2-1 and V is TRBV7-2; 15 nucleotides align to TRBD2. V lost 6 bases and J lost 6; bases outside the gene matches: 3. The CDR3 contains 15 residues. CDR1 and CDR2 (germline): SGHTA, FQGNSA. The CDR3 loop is CASRKGLAGGNEQFF. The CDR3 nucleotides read TGTGCCAGCAGGAAGGGACTAGCGGGGGGCAATGAGCAGTTCTTC. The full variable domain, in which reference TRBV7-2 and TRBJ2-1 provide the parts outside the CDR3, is GAGVSQSPSNKVTEKGKDVELRCDPISGHTALYWYRQSLGQGLEFLIYFQGNSAPDKSGLPSDRFSAERTGGSVSTLTIQRTQQEDSAVYLCASRKGLAGGNEQFFGPGTRLTVL.

The CDR3 region is CASSFWGVGTGELFF. Written as DNA, the CDR3 is TGTGCCAGCAGCTTTTGGGGGGTGGGCACCGGGGAGCTGTTTTTT. This chain links TRBV5-4 with TRBJ2-2; D is possibly TRBD2 (6 bases). Germline CDR1 SGHNT, CDR2 YYREEE (reference sequence). The CDR3 extends over 15 amino acids. Trimming shortened V by 2 bases and J by 4 bases, and 12 bases separated the two germline ends.